The clone carrying this T cell receptor (beta chain) was detected only once. The sample is drawn from a study of memory CD4+ T cells and cytomegalovirus serostatus. Single viable CD3+CD4+CD8-CD45RO+ cells were sorted as the memory CD4+ T cells. This CDR3 comprises 13 residues. V lost 4 bases, J lost 4 bases, and 13 bases lay in between. Germline V lookup: CDR1 SQVTM, CDR2 ANQGSEA. Produced via immunoSEQ multiplex PCR; TCRdb's table is partial and in-frame only. The table includes about 75,000 clones, 60% to 80% detected once. Sequenced sample: memory CD4+ T cells from blood. This chain joins TRBV29-1 and TRBJ1-1; D is uncertain. The receptor comes from an adult in good health and CMV-seropositive. CDR3 DNA sequence: TGCAGCGTTGTAGGCACCTGGGGCACTGAAGCTTTCTTT. This encodes CSVVGTWGTEAFF.